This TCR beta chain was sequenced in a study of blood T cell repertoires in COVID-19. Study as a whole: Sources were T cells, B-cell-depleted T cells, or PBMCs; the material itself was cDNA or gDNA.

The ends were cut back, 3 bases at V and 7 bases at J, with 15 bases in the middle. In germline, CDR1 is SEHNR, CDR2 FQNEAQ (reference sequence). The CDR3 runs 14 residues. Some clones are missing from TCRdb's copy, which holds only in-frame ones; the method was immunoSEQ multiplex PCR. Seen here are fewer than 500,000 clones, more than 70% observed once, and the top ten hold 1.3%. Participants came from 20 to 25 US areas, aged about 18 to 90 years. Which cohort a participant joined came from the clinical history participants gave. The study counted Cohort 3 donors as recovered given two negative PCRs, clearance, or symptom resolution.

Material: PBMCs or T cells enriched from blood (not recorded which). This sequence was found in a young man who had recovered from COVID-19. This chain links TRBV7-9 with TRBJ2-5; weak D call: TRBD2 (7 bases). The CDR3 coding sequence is TGTGCCAGCAGCTTTGAGCTGGGAGGGGGGACCCAGTACTTC. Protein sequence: CASSFELGGGTQYF.